The present T cell receptor (beta chain) was sequenced within a study of Graves' ophthalmopathy and Graves' hyperthyroidism. Regarding this clonotype: Its target is not known.

Germline CDR1 SQVTM, CDR2 ANQGSEA. The CDR3 extends over 14 amino acids. Trimming stripped 6 bases from V and 4 bases from J, with 18 bases between. Amplification from RNA transcripts yielded the TCR beta CDR3 regions. The workflow started with a first-round RT-PCR run with HTBI primers and then moved on to a second-round multiplex PCR. Via MiXCR, TCRdb re-called the multiplex PCR reads, giving one row per CDR3 protein. The sample has some 160,000 distinct CDR3 sequences; under 45% are singletons. Broader study findings: Most expanded clonotypes in thyroid above 0.001 frequency also showed up in blood. The study's model predicted ophthalmopathy progression at roughly 64% sensitivity and 72% to 85% specificity.

Patients with other autoimmune diseases, uncontrolled infections, pregnancy or lactation were excluded. The authors isolated PBMCs from 10 ml of fresh peripheral blood. The TCR originated in a man aged 30 to 45 with Graves' ophthalmopathy. Sequenced: peripheral blood. This sequence joins TRBV29-1 and TRBJ2-5; D is possibly TRBD1 or TRBD2 (7 bases each). The DNA for the CDR3 is TGCAGCGTCGGACCAGGGGGGGTTTCAGAGACCCAGTACTTC. Its translation is CSVGPGGVSETQYF.